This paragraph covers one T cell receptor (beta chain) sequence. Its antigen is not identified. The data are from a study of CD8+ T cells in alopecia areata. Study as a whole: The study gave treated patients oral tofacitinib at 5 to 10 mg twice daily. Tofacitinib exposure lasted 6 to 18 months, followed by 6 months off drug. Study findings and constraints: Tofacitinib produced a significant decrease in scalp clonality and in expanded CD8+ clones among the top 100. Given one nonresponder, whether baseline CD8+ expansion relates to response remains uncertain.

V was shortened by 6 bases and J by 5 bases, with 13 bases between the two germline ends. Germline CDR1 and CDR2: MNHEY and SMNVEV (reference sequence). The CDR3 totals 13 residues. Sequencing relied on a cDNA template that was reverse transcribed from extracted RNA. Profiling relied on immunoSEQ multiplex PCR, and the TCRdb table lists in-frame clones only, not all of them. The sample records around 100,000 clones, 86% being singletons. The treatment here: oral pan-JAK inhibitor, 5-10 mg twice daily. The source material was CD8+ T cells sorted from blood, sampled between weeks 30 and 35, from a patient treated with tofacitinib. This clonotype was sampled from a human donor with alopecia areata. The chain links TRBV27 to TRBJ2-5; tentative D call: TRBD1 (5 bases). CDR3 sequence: CASSSRAGETQYF. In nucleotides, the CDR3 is TGTGCCAGCAGCTCAAGGGCAGGGGAGACCCAGTACTTC.